This T cell receptor beta chain was retrieved from a study of radiotherapy plus CTLA-4 blockade in lung cancer. Findings of the study overall: An expansion of tumor-derived TCR clones occurred in blood after radiotherapy plus ipilimumab.

Only in-frame clones appear in the TCRdb table, and some are missing; sequencing was by immunoSEQ multiplex PCR. The sample includes some 70,000 clones, 70% to 80% of them seen just once. As for this clone: The target antigen is unknown.

The specimen comprised peripheral blood, sampled from a patient treated with radiotherapy plus ipilimumab. The clonotype comes from a human donor with non-small cell lung cancer who had a complete response to radiotherapy plus ipilimumab.

CDR3 protein: CASSSRQGLNQPQHF. As DNA, the CDR3 is TGTGCCAGCAGTTCCCGGCAGGGTCTCAATCAGCCCCAGCATTTT. The chain employs TRBV28 and TRBJ1-5; D is possibly TRBD1 (5 bases). V gave up 4 bases and J gave up 3 bases, with 13 bases separating them. The CDR3 sequence is 15 residues long. Germline V gene data show CDR1 as MDHEN and CDR2 as SYDVKM.